These 28 T cell receptor beta chains share one sample of origin, sequenced in a study of T cells in tuberculosis. Measured with immunoSEQ multiplex PCR; TCRdb has only the in-frame clones, and not every one. The sample has 37,000 or so clones; almost 95% are singletons. What was sequenced was PBMCs. The receptors were gathered from a donor between 10 and 29 years old with latent tuberculosis or without tuberculosis infection. Some clones in this sample may be carry-over from other donors' samples.

The chain is built from TRBV7-6 and TRBJ2-7; 11 nucleotides agree with TRBD1. Unmatched junction bases numbered 10, after V lost 6 bases and J lost 6 bases. CDR3 length: 15 residues. The germline V gene encodes CDR1 SGHVS and CDR2 FNYEAQ. In nucleotides, the CDR3 is TGTGCCAGCAGTTCACGGGACAGGGGGACTGGCGAGCAGTACTTC. Its protein product is CASSSRDRGTGEQYF.

The CDR3 bases are TGTGCCAGCTCACAAAATAACAGGGGGTTTCAGCCCCAGCATTTT. Translating it yields CASSQNNRGFQPQHF. The rearrangement joins TRBV18 to TRBJ1-5, with TRBD1 matching 8 bases. Trimming removed 4 bases from V and 6 bases from J; junction bases left unmatched: 8. The CDR3 length is 15 residues. Looked up from germline, CDR1 is KGHSH and CDR2 is LQKENI.

J is TRBJ1-2 and V is TRBV18, with D perhaps TRBD1 (5 bases). The CDR3 runs 14 residues. The V end was cut by 2 bases, the J end by 6 bases, with 13 bases between. The germline gives CDR1 KGHSH, CDR2 LQKENI. CDR3 sequence reads: CASSPGAERDGYTF. CDR3 nucleotides: TGTGCCAGCTCACCAGGGGCTGAGCGAGATGGCTACACCTTC.

The rearrangement uses TRBV4-3 and TRBJ2-2; TRBD2 agrees at 11 bases. Germline V gene lookup returns CDR1 LGHNA and CDR2 YSLEER. Trimming cost V 0 bases and J 7 bases; bases outside gene matches: 10. CDR3 length: 18 amino acids. CDR3 loop: CASSQDSLAGGGNGELFF. CDR3 bases: TGCGCCAGCAGCCAAGATAGTCTAGCGGGGGGCGGGAACGGGGAGCTGTTTTTT.

V is TRBV4-1 and J is TRBJ1-1, with D perhaps TRBD1 (6 bases). The CDR3 length is 14 residues. Per the germline V gene, CDR1 is MGHRA and CDR2 is YSYEKL. Trimming took off 2 bases at V and 8 bases at J, with 15 bases between the two ends. The CDR3 loop reads CASSQYSGVGEAFF. Written as DNA, the CDR3 is TGCGCCAGCAGCCAATACTCAGGGGTTGGCGAAGCTTTCTTT.

This chain connects TRBV5-6 to TRBJ2-7; 11 bases are a match to TRBD1. This CDR3 has 18 amino acids. Trimming took 0 bases from V and 3 from J; bases not matched to a gene: 11. CDR1 SGHDT and CDR2 YYEEEE come from the germline V gene. CDR3 loop: CASSLVFRDRGTHYEQYF. The CDR3 nucleotides are TGTGCCAGCAGCTTGGTTTTTCGGGACAGGGGGACCCACTACGAGCAGTACTTC.

This chain joins TRBV5-1 and TRBJ1-1, with D possibly TRBD1 on 6 matching bases. Trimming took off 3 bases at V and 7 bases at J, with 13 bases between the two ends. CDR3 size: 13 residues. Germline V gene data show CDR1 as SGHRS and CDR2 as YFSETQ. The DNA of the CDR3 is TGCGCCAGCAGCTCGGAGACAGGAGGTGAAGCTTTCTTT. Protein sequence: CASSSETGGEAFF.

CDR3 sequence reads: CASSPPPRGGGTGELFF. CDR3 nucleotide sequence: TGTGCCAGCAGTCCTCCCCCCCGGGGGGGAGGCACCGGGGAGCTGTTTTTT. The chain joins TRBV2 to TRBJ2-2, with 8 bases matching TRBD2. With V trimmed by 5 bases and J by 4 bases, 12 bases remained unmatched. This CDR3 has 17 amino acids. The germline gives CDR1 SNHLY, CDR2 FYNNEI.

J is TRBJ2-7 and V is TRBV10-3, with D tentatively TRBD2 (5 bases). CDR3 length: 11 amino acids. Germline assignment: CDR1 ENHRY and CDR2 SYGVKD. V was pared by 11 bases and J by 7 bases, with 15 bases between. The CDR3 DNA is TGTGCCCTGGACGGGATAGATGAGCAGTACGTC. Translated, it gives CALDGIDEQYV.

Comments on this clone: The junction departs from the called germline gene at one end, perhaps through a read error. The chain's CDR3 is CAASRREGVTGELFF. The DNA for the CDR3 is TGTGCCGCCAGCAGGAGGGAGGGAGTCACCGGGGAGCTGTTTTTT. This chain connects TRBV15 to TRBJ2-2, with 7 bases lining up with TRBD2. Germline V lookup: CDR1 LNHNV, CDR2 YYDKDF (reference sequence). This CDR3 has 15 amino acids.

CDR3 amino acids: CASSLLLGSGTAYEQYF. The DNA of the CDR3 is TGTGCCAGCAGCTTGCTGCTTGGGTCCGGGACAGCCTACGAGCAGTACTTC. The chain joins TRBV5-6 to TRBJ2-7, with 7 bases identical to TRBD1. CDR1 is SGHDT and CDR2 is YYEEEE in the germline V gene. J lost 2 bases, V lost 1 base, and 12 bases had no gene match. This CDR3 comprises 17 residues. The full variable domain, completed using reference TRBV5-6 and TRBJ2-7, is DAGVTQSPTHLIKTRGQQVTLRCSPKSGHDTVSWYQQALGQGPQFIFQYYEEEERQRGNFPDRFSGHQFPNYSSELNVNALLLGDSALYLCASSLLLGSGTAYEQYFGPGTRLTVT.

The count of this clone is one. A read error may produce the germline difference seen at one junction end. The chain links TRBV27 to TRBJ2-3; weak D call: TRBD2 (5 bases). This CDR3 has 14 residues. Germline loops: CDR1 MNHEY, CDR2 SMNVEV (reference sequence). CDR3 amino acids: CASSLIEGTATQYF. CDR3 sequence (DNA): TGTGCCAGCAGTTTAATAGAGGGTACAGCTACGCAGTATTTT.

The gene calls are TRBV11-2 and TRBJ2-3; maybe TRBD1 (5 bases). V lost 5 bases to trimming and J lost 3 bases, with 18 bases between them. The CDR3 covers 16 residues. Germline-derived CDR1 and CDR2 are SGHAT and FQNNGV. The CDR3 is CASSSTGIRDTDTQYF. The CDR3 bases are TGTGCCAGCAGCAGTACCGGTATCAGGGATACAGATACGCAGTATTTT.

This clone was detected only once. The chain employs TRBV11-2 and TRBJ2-7; D uncertain. V lost 4 bases and J lost 7, with 5 bases in between. Germline V gives CDR1 SGHAT, CDR2 FQNNGV. The length of the CDR3 is 10 residues. CDR3 nucleotide sequence: TGTGCCAGCAGCTCGTCTGAGCAGTACTTC. This encodes CASSSSEQYF.

The rearrangement joins TRBV6-5 to TRBJ2-7; 9 bases match TRBD2. V trimming: 5 bases; J trimming: 4 bases; junction bases outside the gene matches: 9. Germline CDR1 and CDR2: MNHEY and SVGAGI. The CDR3 consists of 15 residues. The CDR3 here is CASSKDSGGAYEQYF. CDR3 DNA: TGTGCCAGCAGTAAAGATAGCGGGGGAGCTTACGAGCAGTACTTC.

The chain couples TRBV7-2 to TRBJ1-1; 7 positions agree with TRBD1. Losses at the gene ends were 6 bases for V and 3 bases for J; bases not matched to a gene: 7. This CDR3 region has 14 residues. Germline loops: CDR1 SGHTA, CDR2 FQGNSA. CDR3 DNA: TGTGCCAGCAGACTTACAGGGGCTTACACTGAAGCTTTCTTT. Its translation is CASRLTGAYTEAFF.

V and J are TRBV4-3 and TRBJ2-1; D is uncertain. Germline CDR1 reads LGHNA; CDR2 reads YSLEER. The CDR3 is made up of 15 amino acids. V was shortened by 1 base and J by 9 bases, with 16 bases between the two germline ends. In DNA form, the CDR3 reads TGCGCCAGCAGCCAAGTGAGCAGGCAGAGAAGTGAGCAGTTCTTC. It is translated as CASSQVSRQRSEQFF.

Only a few counts were recorded for this clone. CDR3 DNA: TGTGCCAGCAGTGCCCTAGCGGGGGTCGACACCGGGGAGCTGTTTTTT. As protein: CASSALAGVDTGELFF. The V call is TRBV2, the J call TRBJ2-2; TRBD2 matches 10 bases. The CDR3 length is 16 residues. Germline assignment: CDR1 SNHLY and CDR2 FYNNEI. V was clipped by 4 bases and J by 3 bases; unmatched bases: 5.

The chain recombines TRBV5-1 with TRBJ2-1; 9 bases map to TRBD1. The germline V gene has CDR1 SGHRS and CDR2 YFSETQ. This CDR3 has 15 amino acids. The V segment lost 4 bases and the J segment 5 bases; nucleotides outside the gene matches: 7. CDR3 in amino acids: CASSPAGQGHNEQFF. CDR3 nucleotide sequence: TGCGCCAGCAGCCCTGCGGGACAGGGCCACAATGAGCAGTTCTTC.

The chain links TRBV10-3 to TRBJ2-3, with 7 positions matching TRBD2. V dropped 11 bases and J dropped 4; count of bases not matched to a gene: 6. The CDR3 sequence is 12 residues long. Germline loops: CDR1 ENHRY, CDR2 SYGVKD. The CDR3 nucleotides are TGTGCCTCCCTGGGGGGGGCAGATACGCAGTATTTT. It translates to CASLGGADTQYF.

J is TRBJ2-7 and V is TRBV11-2; the D gene is possibly TRBD1 (6 bases). This CDR3 contains 15 residues. From germline, CDR1 is SGHAT and CDR2 FQNNGV. The V gene lost 1 base and the J gene lost 2 bases, with 12 bases spanning the gap. In nucleotides, the CDR3 is TGTGCCAGCAGCTTAGGGGGGACACTCCCCTACGAGCAGTACTTC. This gives the protein CASSLGGTLPYEQYF.

The chain uses TRBV18 and TRBJ1-1, with a weak D call TRBD1 (5 bases). The CDR3 spans 14 residues. V was cut by 1 base and J by 4 bases, with 10 bases left in between. Germline-derived CDR1 and CDR2 are KGHSH and LQKENI. CDR3 sequence (DNA): TGTGCCAGCTCACCACAGGGGAAAATCACTGAAGCTTTCTTT. Protein sequence: CASSPQGKITEAFF.

The genes are TRBV4-3 and TRBJ2-1; D gene ambiguous. CDR1 LGHNA and CDR2 YSLEER come from the germline V gene. The CDR3 is 16 residues long. Trimming shortened V by 1 base and J by 2 bases, and 12 bases separated the two germline ends. CDR3 protein: CASSQALPPTYNEQFF. The CDR3 nucleotides are TGCGCCAGCAGCCAAGCTCTTCCCCCTACCTACAATGAGCAGTTCTTC.

This chain joins TRBV5-6 and TRBJ2-3, with D perhaps TRBD2 (5 bases). The CDR3 has 14 amino acids. Trimming took off 4 bases at V and 0 bases at J, with 9 bases between the two ends. Germline CDR1 SGHDT, CDR2 YYEEEE. The CDR3 is CASSPEVSTDTQYF. CDR3 bases: TGTGCCAGCAGCCCGGAGGTTAGCACAGATACGCAGTATTTT.

The chain recombines TRBV9 with TRBJ1-1; 7 bases are shared with TRBD1. The J segment lost 6 bases and the V segment lost 4 bases, leaving 9 bases of the junction unmatched. This CDR3 has 14 amino acids. Germline V gene sequence: CDR1 SGDLS, CDR2 YYNGEE. CDR3 in DNA: TGTGCCAGCAGCCCCTACGGAGGGGGCCCTGAAGCTTTCTTT. It translates to CASSPYGGGPEAFF.

The chain is built from TRBV7-2 and TRBJ2-1; 14 bases align to TRBD2. Trimming removed 1 base from V and 8 bases from J; junction bases left unmatched: 4. CDR3 length equals 16 residues. The V gene's germline CDR1 is SGHTA and CDR2 FQGNSA. CDR3 nucleotide sequence: TGTGCCAGCAGCTTAGTAGGGACTAGCGGGGGCGATGAGCAGTTCTTC. This codes for CASSLVGTSGGDEQFF.

The chain employs TRBV4-1 and TRBJ1-5, with TRBD1 as a possible D gene (6 bases). The CDR3 covers 19 residues. Trimming left V 4 bases short and J 7 bases short, with 29 bases between. Germline lookup yields CDR1 MGHRA and CDR2 YSYEKL. CDR3 loop: CASSPRPGLITGSWQPQHF. DNA of the CDR3: TGCGCCAGCAGCCCCCGCCCCGGACTCATAACAGGGTCGTGGCAGCCCCAGCATTTT.

V gene TRBV30 combines with J gene TRBJ2-7; 10 positions agree with TRBD1. The CDR3 contains 15 residues. Germline V gene lookup returns CDR1 GTSNPN and CDR2 SVGIG (reference sequence). The J segment lost 3 bases and the V segment lost 2 bases, leaving 7 bases of the junction unmatched. This CDR3 reads CAWSLLGTGDYEQYF. The DNA for the CDR3 is TGTGCCTGGAGTCTCCTAGGGACAGGGGACTACGAGCAGTACTTC.